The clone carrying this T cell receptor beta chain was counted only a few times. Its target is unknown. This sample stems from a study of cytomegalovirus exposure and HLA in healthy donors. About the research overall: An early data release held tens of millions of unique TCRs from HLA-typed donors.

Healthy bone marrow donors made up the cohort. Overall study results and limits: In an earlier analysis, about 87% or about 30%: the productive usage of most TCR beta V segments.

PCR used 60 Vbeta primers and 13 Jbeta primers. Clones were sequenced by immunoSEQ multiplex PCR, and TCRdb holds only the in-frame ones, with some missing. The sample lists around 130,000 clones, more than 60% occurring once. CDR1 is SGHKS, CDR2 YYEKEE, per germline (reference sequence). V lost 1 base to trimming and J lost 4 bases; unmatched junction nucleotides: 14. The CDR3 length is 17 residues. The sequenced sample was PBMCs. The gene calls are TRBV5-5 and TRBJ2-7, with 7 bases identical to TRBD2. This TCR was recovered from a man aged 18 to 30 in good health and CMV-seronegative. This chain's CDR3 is CASSLIGSGTFEYEQYF. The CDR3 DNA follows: TGTGCCAGCAGCTTGATCGGGAGCGGGACGTTCGAATACGAGCAGTACTTC.